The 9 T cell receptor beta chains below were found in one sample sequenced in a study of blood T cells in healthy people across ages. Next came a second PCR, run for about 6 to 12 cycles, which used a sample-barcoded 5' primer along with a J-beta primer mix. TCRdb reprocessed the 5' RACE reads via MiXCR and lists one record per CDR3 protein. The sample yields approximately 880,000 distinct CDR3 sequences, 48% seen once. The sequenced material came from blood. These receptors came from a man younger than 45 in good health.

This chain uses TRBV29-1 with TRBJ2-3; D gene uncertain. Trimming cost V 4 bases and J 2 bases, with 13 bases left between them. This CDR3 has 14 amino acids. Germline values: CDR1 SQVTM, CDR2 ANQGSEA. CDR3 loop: CSVGSGTVTDTQYF. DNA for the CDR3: TGCAGCGTTGGGTCAGGCACCGTCACAGATACGCAGTATTTT.

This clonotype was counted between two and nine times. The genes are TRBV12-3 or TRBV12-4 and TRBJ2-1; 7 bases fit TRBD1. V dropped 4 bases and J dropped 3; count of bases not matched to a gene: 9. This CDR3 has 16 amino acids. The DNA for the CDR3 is TGTGCCAGCAGTTACCTCGACAGGGTACTCTACAATGAGCAGTTCTTC. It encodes CASSYLDRVLYNEQFF.

The CDR3: CASSLNRGGEKLFF. For the CDR3, the DNA is TGTGCCAGCAGTTTAAACAGGGGTGGTGAAAAACTGTTTTTT. The chain combines TRBV27 with TRBJ1-4, with TRBD1 matching over 7 bases. The length of the CDR3 is 14 residues. The ends lost 2 bases at V and 7 bases at J; junction bases unmatched: 4. The germline V gene has CDR1 MNHEY and CDR2 SMNVEV (reference sequence).

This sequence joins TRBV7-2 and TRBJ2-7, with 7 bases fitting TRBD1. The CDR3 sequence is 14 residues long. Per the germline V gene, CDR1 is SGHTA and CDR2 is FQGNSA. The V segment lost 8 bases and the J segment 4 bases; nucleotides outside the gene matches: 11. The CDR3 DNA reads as TGTGCCAGCTCAAAGGACAGGCCAGGGTACGAGCAGTACTTC. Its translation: CASSKDRPGYEQYF.

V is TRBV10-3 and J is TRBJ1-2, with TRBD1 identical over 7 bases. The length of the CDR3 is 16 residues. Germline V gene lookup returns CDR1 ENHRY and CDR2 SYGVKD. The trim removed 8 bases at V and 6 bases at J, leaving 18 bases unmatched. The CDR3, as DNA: TGTGCCATCCAATCGGGACAGACGGGTCGGTCGGATGGCTACACCTTC. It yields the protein CAIQSGQTGRSDGYTF.

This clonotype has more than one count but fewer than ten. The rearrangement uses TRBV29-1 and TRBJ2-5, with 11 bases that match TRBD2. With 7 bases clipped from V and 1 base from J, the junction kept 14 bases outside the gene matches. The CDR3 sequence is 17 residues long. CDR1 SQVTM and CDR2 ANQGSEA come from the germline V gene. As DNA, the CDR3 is TGCAGCGCCGACTATCTAGCGGGGGGCGAAATCCAAGAGACCCAGTACTTC. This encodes CSADYLAGGEIQETQYF.

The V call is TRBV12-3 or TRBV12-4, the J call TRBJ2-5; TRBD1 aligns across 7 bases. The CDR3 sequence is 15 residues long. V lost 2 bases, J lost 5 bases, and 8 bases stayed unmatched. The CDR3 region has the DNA TGTGCCAGCAGTTTACTGAGGGGGCTTTACGAGACCCAGTACTTC. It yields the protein CASSLLRGLYETQYF.

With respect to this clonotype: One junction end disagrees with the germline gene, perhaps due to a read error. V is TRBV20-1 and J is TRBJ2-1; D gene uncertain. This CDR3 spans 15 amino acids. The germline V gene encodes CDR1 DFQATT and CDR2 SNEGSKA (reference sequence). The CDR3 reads CSARGVSLQLHEQFF. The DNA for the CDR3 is TGCAGTGCCAGAGGCGTCTCACTCCAGCTTCATGAGCAGTTCTTC.

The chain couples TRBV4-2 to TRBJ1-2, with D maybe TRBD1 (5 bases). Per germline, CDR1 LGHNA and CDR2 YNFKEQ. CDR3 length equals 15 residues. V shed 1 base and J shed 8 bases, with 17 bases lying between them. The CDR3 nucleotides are TGTGCCAGCAGCCAAGTCAATCCGGGGGTTGTCGGCTACACCTTC. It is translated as CASSQVNPGVVGYTF.